This TCR beta chain was identified in a study of post-analysis software for immune sequencing data. The library was made from cDNA and included unique molecular identifiers. From the PCR reads, TCRdb called clonotypes with MiXCR, one entry per CDR3 protein. This sample has more than 350,000 distinct CDR3 sequences, with 35% to 45% found just once. Study conclusions and caveats: Included in a set of about 5 TRBV segments more frequent in patients than controls were TRBV5-6, TRBV5-1 and TRBV20-1.

The V gene's germline CDR1 is SEHNR and CDR2 FQNEAQ (reference sequence). The CDR3 totals 11 residues. This clonotype was seen ten or more times. Antigen specificity is unknown. One end of the junction does not line up with germline, which may come from a read error. The source of this sequence is a girl aged 2-9 years with multiple sclerosis. This chain connects TRBV7-9 to TRBJ2-1; no clear D. Material: blood. CDR3 coding DNA: TGTGCCAGCAGCTCCTCCAATGAGCAGTTCTTC. It encodes CASSSSNEQFF.